The rows below give T cell receptor beta chains drawn from one sample of a study of blood T cell repertoires in COVID-19. Method: immunoSEQ multiplex PCR; TCRdb's copy keeps in-frame clones and lacks some. The table includes about 480,000 clones, approximately 89% detected once. Source material: peripheral blood. Receptors originate from a woman aged 45-59 years with COVID-19, enrolled during active disease. The CDR3 runs from the conserved cysteine through the conserved F or W. Fields, in order: V gene, J gene, D gene, clone size, CDR3 DNA, CDR3 protein. The D gene is left open where the match is weak. Clone sizes are given selectively: once, few, many, or a class where the clone is expanded.

V gene: TRBV7-2; J gene: TRBJ1-6; D gene: NA; clone size: NA; CDR3 DNA: TGTGCCAGCAGCTCGGGGGGCTCACCCCTCCACTTT; CDR3 protein: CASSSGGSPLHF
V gene: TRBV5-1; J gene: TRBJ2-1; D gene: NA; clone size: NA; CDR3 DNA: TGCGCCAGCAGCTTCCAGGGGAGGGACAATGAGCAGTTCTTC; CDR3 protein: CASSFQGRDNEQFF
V gene: TRBV5-4; J gene: TRBJ1-2; D gene: NA; clone size: NA; CDR3 DNA: TGTGCCAGCAGCTTGGATGGGGGAGGCGGATATGGCTACACCTTC; CDR3 protein: CASSLDGGGGYGYTF
V gene: TRBV9; J gene: TRBJ2-1; D gene: TRBD2; clone size: NA; CDR3 DNA: TGTGCCAGCAGCGCGCCGGGACTAGCGGGGAATGAGCAGTTCTTC; CDR3 protein: CASSAPGLAGNEQFF
V gene: TRBV7-2; J gene: TRBJ1-4; D gene: NA; clone size: few; CDR3 DNA: TGTGCCAGCAGCTTAATATTGTTTGCAACTAATGAAAAACTGTTTTTT; CDR3 protein: CASSLILFATNEKLFF
V gene: TRBV14; J gene: TRBJ2-7; D gene: TRBD1; clone size: NA; CDR3 DNA: TGTGCCAGCAGCCCGTGGACAGGCACCTACGAGCAGTACTTC; CDR3 protein: CASSPWTGTYEQYF
V gene: TRBV28; J gene: TRBJ1-5; D gene: NA; clone size: NA; CDR3 DNA: TGTGCCAGCAGGGGGGGAGGGCAGCCCCAGCATTTT; CDR3 protein: CASRGGGQPQHF
V gene: TRBV4-2; J gene: TRBJ1-2; D gene: NA; clone size: NA; CDR3 DNA: TGTGCCAGCAGCCAAGATATCACAGAATATGGCTACACCTTC; CDR3 protein: CASSQDITEYGYTF
V gene: TRBV27; J gene: TRBJ1-6; D gene: NA; clone size: few; CDR3 DNA: TGTGCCAGCACTTCTGGGTTGGGGAGTTCACCCCTCCACTTT; CDR3 protein: CASTSGLGSSPLHF
V gene: TRBV5-1; J gene: TRBJ2-6; D gene: NA; clone size: NA; CDR3 DNA: TGCGCCAGCAGCCGGACGGGGAGCTCTGGGGCCAACGTCCTGACTTTC; CDR3 protein: CASSRTGSSGANVLTF
V gene: TRBV5-4; J gene: TRBJ1-6; D gene: NA; clone size: NA; CDR3 DNA: TGTGCCAGCAGCTTGGTGCAGGATAATTCACCCCTCCACTTT; CDR3 protein: CASSLVQDNSPLHF
V gene: TRBV28; J gene: TRBJ2-7; D gene: TRBD2; clone size: once; CDR3 DNA: TGTGCCAGCAGTCTCGGACTAGCGAATGGGGGATTACGGGAGCAGTACTTC; CDR3 protein: CASSLGLANGGLREQYF
V gene: TRBV9; J gene: TRBJ1-2; D gene: TRBD1; clone size: few; CDR3 DNA: TGTGCCAGCAGCCCCCGGACAGGGGTGAACTATGGCTACACCTTC; CDR3 protein: CASSPRTGVNYGYTF
V gene: TRBV3-1/TRBV3-2; J gene: TRBJ1-5; D gene: NA; clone size: NA; CDR3 DNA: TGTGCCAGCAGCCAAGACTCTGGCAATCAGCCCCAGCATTTT; CDR3 protein: CASSQDSGNQPQHF
V gene: TRBV19; J gene: TRBJ1-1; D gene: TRBD1; clone size: NA; CDR3 DNA: TGTGCCAGCTCCAGGGGGCGTAACACTGAAGCTTTCTTT; CDR3 protein: CASSRGRNTEAFF
V gene: TRBV11-3; J gene: TRBJ2-2; D gene: NA; clone size: NA; CDR3 DNA: TGTGCCAGCAGCCCCAGGGGGGCAAGCACCGGGGAGCTGTTTTTT; CDR3 protein: CASSPRGASTGELFF
V gene: TRBV5-1; J gene: TRBJ2-7; D gene: TRBD1; clone size: NA; CDR3 DNA: TGCGCCAGCAGCTGGGCCGGGACAGGGGCCTACGAGCAGTACTTC; CDR3 protein: CASSWAGTGAYEQYF
V gene: TRBV14; J gene: TRBJ1-1; D gene: TRBD1; clone size: NA; CDR3 DNA: TGTGCCAGCAGCCAAGTGACAGGGGTCCAAGCTTTCTTT; CDR3 protein: CASSQVTGVQAFF
V gene: TRBV5-1; J gene: TRBJ2-3; D gene: TRBD2; clone size: NA; CDR3 DNA: TGCGCCAGCAGCCCCGGACTAGTTGCCGATACGCAGTATTTT; CDR3 protein: CASSPGLVADTQYF
V gene: TRBV19; J gene: TRBJ1-6; D gene: TRBD1; clone size: few; CDR3 DNA: TGTGCCAGTAGTTTAGCCGACGGGACAGTTCATAATTCACCCCTCCACTTT; CDR3 protein: CASSLADGTVHNSPLHF
V gene: TRBV24-1; J gene: TRBJ1-4; D gene: NA; clone size: NA; CDR3 DNA: TGTGCCACCAAGAGGACAGAGGATGAAAAACTGTTTTTT; CDR3 protein: CATKRTEDEKLFF
V gene: TRBV5-1; J gene: TRBJ2-3; D gene: NA; clone size: NA; CDR3 DNA: TGCGCCACAAGGACTGGCTACACAGATACGCAGTATTTT; CDR3 protein: CATRTGYTDTQYF
V gene: TRBV10-3; J gene: TRBJ2-5; D gene: TRBD2; clone size: NA; CDR3 DNA: TGTGCCATCAGTGACGGGACTAGCGGGGGGGAGACCCAGTACTTC; CDR3 protein: CAISDGTSGGETQYF
V gene: TRBV7-2; J gene: TRBJ2-3; D gene: TRBD2; clone size: few; CDR3 DNA: TGTGCCAGCAGCTCCTTAGGCGGGGGGGCGGCAGATACGCAGTATTTT; CDR3 protein: CASSSLGGGAADTQYF
V gene: TRBV30; J gene: TRBJ1-3; D gene: TRBD1; clone size: NA; CDR3 DNA: TGTGCCGGGACAGGGGGAGGAAACACCATATATTTT; CDR3 protein: CAGTGGGNTIYF
V gene: TRBV6-5; J gene: TRBJ1-5; D gene: TRBD1; clone size: NA; CDR3 DNA: TGTGCCAGTAACAGGGGTTCCAATCAGCCCCAGCATTTT; CDR3 protein: CASNRGSNQPQHF
V gene: TRBV30; J gene: TRBJ1-4; D gene: NA; clone size: NA; CDR3 DNA: TGTGCCTGGAGTGGCGGAGGATACGAAAAACTGTTTTTT; CDR3 protein: CAWSGGGYEKLFF
V gene: TRBV24-1; J gene: TRBJ2-2; D gene: NA; clone size: NA; CDR3 DNA: TGTGCCACCAGTGATTTCCGAGTAACCGGGGAGCTGTTTTTT; CDR3 protein: CATSDFRVTGELFF
V gene: TRBV12-2; J gene: TRBJ2-7; D gene: NA; clone size: NA; CDR3 DNA: TGTGCAAGTCGCTTAGCGAAGTTAGCCAGGGACTCCATTTGGAAGCAGTACTTC; CDR3 protein: CASRLAKLARDSIWKQYF
V gene: TRBV11-2; J gene: TRBJ2-2; D gene: NA; clone size: NA; CDR3 DNA: TGTGCCAGCAGCTCCCCGGGTAGAGACACCGGGGAGCTGTTTTTT; CDR3 protein: CASSSPGRDTGELFF
V gene: TRBV24-1; J gene: TRBJ2-1; D gene: NA; clone size: NA; CDR3 DNA: TGTGCCACCAGTGATTTGGGCCCAAACAGCTCCTACAATGAGCAGTTCTTC; CDR3 protein: CATSDLGPNSSYNEQFF
V gene: TRBV5-1; J gene: TRBJ1-2; D gene: NA; clone size: once; CDR3 DNA: TGCGCCAGCAGCTCGGACACCCCTAACTATGGCTACACCTTC; CDR3 protein: CASSSDTPNYGYTF
V gene: TRBV5-8; J gene: TRBJ1-6; D gene: TRBD1; clone size: NA; CDR3 DNA: TGTGCCAGCAGCTTGGGTCCTCAGGGACAGAATTCACCCCTCCACTTT; CDR3 protein: CASSLGPQGQNSPLHF
V gene: TRBV3-1/TRBV3-2; J gene: TRBJ1-6; D gene: NA; clone size: NA; CDR3 DNA: TGTGCCAGCAGCCCCTCAGGGAATTCACCCCTCCACTTT; CDR3 protein: CASSPSGNSPLHF
V gene: TRBV20-1; J gene: TRBJ1-1; D gene: NA; clone size: NA; CDR3 DNA: TGCAGTGCTAGATCGTCTGAAGCTTTCTTT; CDR3 protein: CSARSSEAFF
V gene: TRBV9; J gene: TRBJ2-1; D gene: TRBD2; clone size: NA; CDR3 DNA: TGTGCCAGCAGCGTATTAGTTAGCGGGGGGTACAATGAGCAGTTCTTC; CDR3 protein: CASSVLVSGGYNEQFF
V gene: TRBV19; J gene: TRBJ1-1; D gene: NA; clone size: NA; CDR3 DNA: TGTGCCAGTAGTATGCGATCGGGGGAAGCTTTCTTT; CDR3 protein: CASSMRSGEAFF
V gene: TRBV11-2; J gene: TRBJ2-5; D gene: TRBD2; clone size: NA; CDR3 DNA: TGTGCCAGCAGCTTACCCTCGACTAGCGCTGAGACCCAGTACTTC; CDR3 protein: CASSLPSTSAETQYF
V gene: TRBV13; J gene: TRBJ2-1; D gene: NA; clone size: NA; CDR3 DNA: TGTGCCAGCAGCTTAGGCAGGGGCGGGGGCGTAGGCAATGAGCAGTTCTTC; CDR3 protein: CASSLGRGGGVGNEQFF
V gene: TRBV30; J gene: TRBJ1-6; D gene: TRBD1; clone size: NA; CDR3 DNA: TGTGCCTGGAGTCCCCGACAGGGGATCAGTGGTTCACCCCTCCACTTT; CDR3 protein: CAWSPRQGISGSPLHF
V gene: TRBV27; J gene: TRBJ2-7; D gene: TRBD1; clone size: NA; CDR3 DNA: TGTGCCAGCAGTTTAGGCGACAGGGCCTACGAGCAGTACTTC; CDR3 protein: CASSLGDRAYEQYF
V gene: TRBV28; J gene: TRBJ1-5; D gene: NA; clone size: NA; CDR3 DNA: TGTGCCAGCGGAACCCCTTGGAGTGATAATAGCAATCAGCCCCAGCATTTT; CDR3 protein: CASGTPWSDNSNQPQHF
V gene: TRBV3-1/TRBV3-2; J gene: TRBJ2-7; D gene: TRBD2; clone size: NA; CDR3 DNA: TGTGCCAGCAGCCAGTTAGGGACTAGCGGGGGGGCCGAGCAGTACTTC; CDR3 protein: CASSQLGTSGGAEQYF
V gene: TRBV7-9; J gene: TRBJ2-7; D gene: TRBD2; clone size: NA; CDR3 DNA: TGTGCACTCGTACCAGCGGGGGCTTCCTACGAGCAGTACTTC; CDR3 protein: CALVPAGASYEQYF
V gene: TRBV3-1/TRBV3-2; J gene: TRBJ1-4; D gene: NA; clone size: NA; CDR3 DNA: TGTGCCAGCAGCCAAGGGGCAGTTGCAACTAATGAAAAACTGTTTTTT; CDR3 protein: CASSQGAVATNEKLFF
V gene: TRBV11-3; J gene: TRBJ2-1; D gene: TRBD2; clone size: NA; CDR3 DNA: TGTGCCAGCAGCCTACTAGCGGGGGGGCTTAATGAGCAGTTCTTC; CDR3 protein: CASSLLAGGLNEQFF